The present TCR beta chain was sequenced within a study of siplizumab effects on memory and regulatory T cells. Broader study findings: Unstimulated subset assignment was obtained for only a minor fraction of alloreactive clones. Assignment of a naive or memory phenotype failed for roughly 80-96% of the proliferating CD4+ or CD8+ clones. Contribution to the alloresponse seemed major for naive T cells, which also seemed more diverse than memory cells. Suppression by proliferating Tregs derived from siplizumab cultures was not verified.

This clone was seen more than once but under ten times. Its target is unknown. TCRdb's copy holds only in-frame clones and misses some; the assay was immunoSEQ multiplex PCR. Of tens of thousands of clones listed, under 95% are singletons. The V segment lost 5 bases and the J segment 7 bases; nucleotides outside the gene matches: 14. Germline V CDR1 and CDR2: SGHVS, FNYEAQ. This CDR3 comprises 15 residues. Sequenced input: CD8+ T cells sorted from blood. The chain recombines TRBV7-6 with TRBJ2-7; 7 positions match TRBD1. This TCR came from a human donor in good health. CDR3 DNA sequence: TGTGCCAGCAGCCCCATGGCAGGGGGTAAGATGGAGCAGTACTTC. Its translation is CASSPMAGGKMEQYF.